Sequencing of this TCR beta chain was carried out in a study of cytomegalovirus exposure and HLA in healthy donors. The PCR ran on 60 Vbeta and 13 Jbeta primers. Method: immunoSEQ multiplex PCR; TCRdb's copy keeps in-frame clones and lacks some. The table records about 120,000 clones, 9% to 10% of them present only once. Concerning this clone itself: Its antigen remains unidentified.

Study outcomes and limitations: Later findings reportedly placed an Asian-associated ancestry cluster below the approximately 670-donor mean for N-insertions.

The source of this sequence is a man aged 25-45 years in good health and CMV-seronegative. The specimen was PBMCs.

The CDR3 sequence: CASSEPYSGTLGNTIYF. In DNA, the CDR3 is TGTGCCAGCAGTGAACCCTATTCCGGGACACTTGGAAACACCATATATTTT. The rearrangement joins TRBV6-1 to TRBJ1-3, with a possible D match to TRBD1 (6 bases). V shed 2 bases and J shed 3 bases, with 17 bases lying between them. The CDR3 is 17 amino acids. Germline values: CDR1 MNHNS, CDR2 SASEGT.